This T cell receptor (beta chain) was documented in a study of blood T cells in healthy people across ages. The study, taken as a whole, reports: Naive T cell percentage by flow cytometry tracked strongly with beta diversity.

At least ten counts were recorded for this clonotype. What it binds is not known. Sample-barcoded 5' priming and a J-beta primer mix drove a second PCR of roughly 6 to 12 cycles. TCRdb fed the 5' RACE reads into MiXCR, producing one record per CDR3 protein. This table has more than 750,000 distinct CDR3 sequences, 25% to 30% appearing once. These records were also assigned to another study, of T cells of mothers and their children. From that study: The study obtained over 9 million TCR beta CDR3 reads per mother and around 2.7 million per child.

Sequenced sample: blood. This TCR came from a woman between 40 and 55 years old in good health.

CDR3 sequence (DNA): TGTGCCAGCAGCCTCTTCTTACAGGGCTATTCCAATCAGCCCCAGCATTTT. Its protein product is CASSLFLQGYSNQPQHF. This chain uses TRBV4-2 with TRBJ1-5, with D possibly matching TRBD1 (6 bases). Trimming shortened V by 4 bases and J by 3 bases, and 19 bases separated the two germline ends. Germline V CDR1 and CDR2: LGHNA, YNFKEQ. The CDR3 totals 17 residues.